The 26 T cell receptor beta chains in this list originate from one sample, sequenced in a study of cytomegalovirus exposure and HLA in healthy donors. In the PCR, 60 Vbeta and 13 Jbeta primers were used. Some clones are missing from TCRdb's copy, which holds only in-frame ones; the method was immunoSEQ multiplex PCR. Of 90,000 to 140,000 clones in the sample, just under 80% were seen once. The specimen sequenced was PBMCs. These receptors were taken from a male donor in good health and CMV-seronegative.

The CDR3 spells CASSEGRQGRETQYF. The DNA of the CDR3 is TGTGCCAGCAGTGAAGGGAGACAGGGACGAGAGACCCAGTACTTC. The V and J genes are TRBV2 and TRBJ2-5; 7 bases match TRBD1. Germline CDR1 and CDR2: SNHLY and FYNNEI. There are 15 residues in the CDR3. V gave up 1 base and J gave up 4 bases; unmatched junction bases: 6.

The chain combines TRBV6-6 with TRBJ2-2; 11 bases are a match to TRBD2. V was pared by 2 bases and J by 7 bases, with 6 bases of the junction left unmatched. The CDR3 has 16 residues. Germline assignment: CDR1 MNHNY and CDR2 SVGAGI (reference sequence). The CDR3 loop is CASSYRLAGSNGELFF. The CDR3, as DNA: TGTGCCAGCAGTTACAGACTAGCGGGATCCAACGGGGAGCTGTTTTTT.

The chain employs TRBV7-3 and TRBJ2-3; tentative D call: TRBD2 (5 bases). V dropped 4 bases and J dropped 4 bases, with 15 bases sitting between them. Germline V CDR1 and CDR2: SGHTA, FQGTGA. The CDR3 has 15 residues. The CDR3 nucleotides read TGTGCCAGCAGCTCCTCACTAGATTACGCAGATACGCAGTATTTT. Amino acids: CASSSSLDYADTQYF.

The chain recombines TRBV11-3 with TRBJ1-4; maybe TRBD1 (6 bases). Trimming took 3 bases from V and 2 from J, leaving 13 bases between them. The length of the CDR3 is 16 residues. CDR1 and CDR2 from the germline V gene are SGHNT and YENEEA. The chain's CDR3 is CASSFKQGSTNEKLFF. The CDR3 DNA reads as TGTGCCAGCAGCTTCAAACAGGGTTCGACTAATGAAAAACTGTTTTTT.

The chain has TRBV27 and TRBJ1-6; D possibly corresponds to TRBD1 (5 bases). The CDR3 runs to 16 residues. The V end lost 6 bases, the J end lost 0 bases, and 12 bases lay between the germline ends. The V gene's germline CDR1 is MNHEY and CDR2 SMNVEV (reference sequence). CDR3 sequence reads: CASRPYRSSYNSPLHF. The CDR3 DNA follows: TGTGCCAGCAGGCCTTACAGGAGCTCCTATAATTCACCCCTCCACTTT.

The rearrangement joins TRBV6-5 to TRBJ2-3; possibly TRBD1 for D (6 bases). V was clipped by 2 bases and J by 0 bases, with 9 bases between them. Germline V CDR1 and CDR2: MNHEY, SVGAGI. The CDR3 is 15 residues long. The CDR3 sequence is CASSYRGQSTDTQYF. The CDR3 coding sequence is TGTGCCAGCAGTTACCGAGGACAGAGCACAGATACGCAGTATTTT.

The J gene is TRBJ2-7, the V gene TRBV14, with 9 positions matching TRBD2. Looked up from germline, CDR1 is SGHDN and CDR2 is FVKESK. CDR3 length: 14 amino acids. Trimming at V came to 4 bases and at J to 5 bases, leaving 6 bases not matched to a gene. The CDR3 sequence: CASSPTSGLNEQYF. CDR3 DNA sequence: TGTGCCAGCAGCCCGACTAGCGGTTTGAACGAGCAGTACTTC.

The CDR3 DNA is TGTGCCATCAGTGAGTCCAACAGGGCGGGAGAGACCCAGTACTTC. This codes for CAISESNRAGETQYF. The V gene is TRBV10-3, the J gene TRBJ2-5, with TRBD1 as a possible D gene (6 bases). Trimming pared 0 bases from V and 4 bases from J, leaving 12 bases between. The germline gives CDR1 ENHRY, CDR2 SYGVKD. CDR3 length: 15 residues.

This chain joins TRBV19 and TRBJ2-1; D call uncertain. The V gene's germline CDR1 is LNHDA and CDR2 SQIVND (reference sequence). Deletions cut 5 bases from V and 8 bases from J, with 7 bases between. The length of the CDR3 is 11 residues. CDR3 loop: CASSSADEQFF. CDR3 in DNA: TGTGCCAGTAGTTCGGCGGATGAGCAGTTCTTC.

This rearrangement joins TRBV7-3 to TRBJ2-1, with D unclear. The CDR3 has 14 amino acids. V gave up 5 bases and J gave up 2 bases, with 10 bases separating them. Germline-derived CDR1 and CDR2 are SGHTA and FQGTGA. The CDR3 loop is CASSVSGAYNEQFF. The CDR3 bases are TGTGCCAGCAGCGTGAGTGGTGCCTACAATGAGCAGTTCTTC.

The chain uses TRBV19 and TRBJ2-7, with 8 positions matching TRBD2. J was trimmed by 1 base and V by 6 bases; bases with no gene match: 5. The germline CDR1 and CDR2 sequences are LNHDA and SQIVND (reference sequence). The CDR3 runs 14 residues. The CDR3 here is CASRPSGFSYEQYF. DNA of the CDR3: TGTGCCAGTAGACCTAGCGGGTTTTCCTACGAGCAGTACTTC.

This clone came up once. The chain combines TRBV27 with TRBJ2-2; 10 bases map to TRBD2. In germline, CDR1 is MNHEY, CDR2 SMNVEV (reference sequence). V trimming: 7 bases; J trimming: 6 bases; junction bases outside the gene matches: 11. The CDR3 loop spans 16 amino acids. The CDR3 region has the DNA TGTGCCAGCAATCTCCCGGGACTAGCGATCGCCGGGGAGCTGTTTTTT. Its protein is CASNLPGLAIAGELFF.

The chain's CDR3 is CASSLDPRGGYTF. The CDR3 DNA sequence: TGCGCCAGCAGCCTGGACCCCAGGGGTGGCTACACCTTC. The chain joins TRBV5-1 to TRBJ1-2, with D perhaps TRBD1 (6 bases). With 4 bases removed from V and 7 bases from J, the gap between germline ends came to 14 bases. Germline V CDR1 and CDR2: SGHRS, YFSETQ. The CDR3 has 13 amino acids.

V is TRBV5-1 and J is TRBJ2-5; 11 positions match TRBD2. Matching the DNA end better, TRBJ2-7 makes the J call doubtful. The CDR3 runs to 19 residues. The germline V gene has CDR1 SGHRS and CDR2 YFSETQ. CDR3 nucleotide sequence: TGCGCCAGCAGCTCTCCCTCCGGACTAGCGGGTCCTGGGGGGTACGAGCAGTACTTC. It specifies CASSSPSGLAGPGGYEQYF.

This clone was seen a few times. The J gene is TRBJ2-5, the V gene TRBV10-3; 7 nucleotides line up with TRBD1. The CDR3 spans 14 residues. V dropped 5 bases and J dropped 3; count of bases not matched to a gene: 6. Germline loops: CDR1 ENHRY, CDR2 SYGVKD. The DNA for the CDR3 is TGTGCCATCAGTACCCTAACAGGGGAAGAGACCCAGTACTTC. Translated, it gives CAISTLTGEETQYF.

The CDR3 protein is CASSLSPSGSGAGELFF. CDR3 in DNA: TGCGCCAGCAGCCTAAGCCCTAGCGGGAGTGGGGCCGGGGAGCTGTTTTTT. The gene calls are TRBV4-1 and TRBJ2-2, with 10 bases matching TRBD2. Trimming took 4 bases from V and 6 from J; bases not matched to a gene: 11. CDR1 MGHRA and CDR2 YSYEKL come from the germline V gene. CDR3 size: 17 residues.

This clone was picked up one time. The chain recombines TRBV7-2 with TRBJ2-7; 9 bases align to TRBD2. The germline CDR1 and CDR2 sequences are SGHTA and FQGNSA. This CDR3 is built from 15 residues. The V and J ends lost 2 bases and 1 base, in that order; junction bases with no gene match: 3. This CDR3 is CASSLQLAGSYEQYF. The CDR3 nucleotides are TGTGCCAGCAGCTTACAGCTAGCGGGATCCTACGAGCAGTACTTC.

J is TRBJ1-3 and V is TRBV30; the D gene is possibly TRBD1 (6 bases). Per germline, CDR1 GTSNPN and CDR2 SVGIG (reference sequence). The CDR3 runs to 14 residues. V lost 3 bases to trimming and J lost 2 bases, with 11 bases between them. This CDR3 is CAWRSKGAGNTIYF. CDR3 DNA: TGTGCCTGGAGGTCAAAGGGGGCTGGAAACACCATATATTTT.

The rearrangement uses TRBV10-3 and TRBJ1-3, with D maybe TRBD1 (6 bases). V was cut by 4 bases and J by 2 bases, with 15 bases left in between. Germline CDR1 ENHRY, CDR2 SYGVKD. CDR3 size: 16 residues. As DNA, the CDR3 is TGTGCCATCAGTGGGGTACAGGGATCGACTGGAAACACCATATATTTT. Residues: CAISGVQGSTGNTIYF.

The J gene is TRBJ1-4, the V gene TRBV5-1; tentatively, D is TRBD1 (6 bases). CDR3 length equals 15 residues. Germline-derived CDR1 and CDR2 are SGHRS and YFSETQ. V was clipped by 4 bases and J by 5 bases, with 15 bases between them. CDR3: CASSPLQGTNEKLFF. The CDR3 DNA sequence: TGCGCCAGCAGCCCACTACAGGGTACAAATGAAAAACTGTTTTTT.

The chain carries TRBV6-5 and TRBJ2-1, with 7 nucleotides matching TRBD1. The length of the CDR3 is 14 residues. Unmatched junction bases numbered 4, after V lost 5 bases and J lost 3 bases. Looked up from germline, CDR1 is MNHEY and CDR2 is SVGAGI. The chain's CDR3 is CASSRAGGYNEQFF. In nucleotides, the CDR3 is TGTGCCAGCAGTCGAGCAGGGGGCTACAATGAGCAGTTCTTC.

On this clone: One end of the junction is discordant with germline, which a read error may explain. The chain is built from TRBV10-1 and TRBJ2-7; TRBD2 agrees at 7 bases. The CDR3 has 12 amino acids. CDR1 WNHNN and CDR2 SYGVQD come from the germline V gene (reference sequence). CDR3 DNA sequence: TGCGCCAGCTGCCTCGGGAGGTACACGACTTTATTC. It specifies CASCLGRYTTLF.

The V and J genes are TRBV9 and TRBJ2-2; 10 positions agree with TRBD2. The V gene's germline CDR1 is SGDLS and CDR2 YYNGEE. Trimming removed 2 bases from V and 5 bases from J; junction bases left unmatched: 3. The CDR3 loop spans 15 amino acids. CDR3 nucleotide sequence: TGTGCCAGCAGCGTTTCTAGCGGGAGTACCGGGGAGCTGTTTTTT. Residues: CASSVSSGSTGELFF.

Only one count was recorded for this clone. The rearrangement links TRBV5-1 to TRBJ2-7; D is possibly TRBD2 (6 bases). The germline V and J ends were trimmed by 4 bases and 0 bases, with 11 bases remaining between them. Germline CDR1 is SGHRS and CDR2 is YFSETQ. The CDR3 is 14 amino acids. The DNA of the CDR3 is TGCGCCAGCAGCAGGGGACTGCTCTCCTACGAGCAGTACTTC. It is translated as CASSRGLLSYEQYF.

The gene calls are TRBV4-1 and TRBJ1-3, with D hard to call. Germline CDR1 is MGHRA and CDR2 is YSYEKL. Trimming cost V 0 bases and J 0 bases, with 18 bases left between them. CDR3 length: 19 amino acids. The CDR3 reads CASSQDPPPGLSSGNTIYF. CDR3 coding DNA: TGCGCCAGCAGCCAAGATCCCCCCCCGGGTCTAAGCTCTGGAAACACCATATATTTT.

The rearrangement uses TRBV5-1 and TRBJ1-1; 9 nucleotides match TRBD1. This CDR3 region has 16 residues. Germline V gene sequence: CDR1 SGHRS, CDR2 YFSETQ. V lost 3 bases to trimming and J lost 2 bases; unmatched junction nucleotides: 8. CDR3 in DNA: TGCGCCAGCAGCTCCGGACAGGGGCCGATCAACACTGAAGCTTTCTTT. Encoded protein: CASSSGQGPINTEAFF.